These 25 T cell receptor beta chains share one sample of origin, sequenced in a study of blood T cell repertoires in COVID-19 (TCRdb year 2020). Library construction relied on the immunoSEQ multiplex PCR assay. Not all clones reach the TCRdb copy of this immuneACCESS table, which keeps in-frame sequences only. Checked studies attribute under half of the gap to unresolved V genes and leave the rest unexplained. A total of 85,000 to 100,000 clones appear in this sample, more than 70% of them only once. The ten biggest clones cover 10% to 15% of the sample. The specimen sequenced was peripheral blood. The receptors here all came from a woman in her sixties in a cohort sampled during active or convalescent COVID-19.

The sample holds many counts of this clone. The chain employs TRBV29-1 and TRBJ2-2; a possible D gene is TRBD2 (7 bases). Germline V gives CDR1 SQVTM, CDR2 ANQGSEA. The CDR3 extends over 14 amino acids. The V end was cut by 3 bases, the J end by 7 bases, with 15 bases between. The CDR3 nucleotides are TGCAGCGTTGATCACGGGGGGCGCAACGGGGAGCTGTTTTTT. It specifies CSVDHGGRNGELFF.

The chain employs TRBV4-1 and TRBJ1-2; D is ambiguous. From germline, CDR1 is MGHRA and CDR2 YSYEKL. There are 15 residues in the CDR3. V lost 1 base to trimming and J lost 5 bases, with 14 bases between them. The CDR3 loop reads CASSQVEVTPYGYTF. DNA for the CDR3: TGCGCCAGCAGCCAAGTCGAAGTGACTCCATATGGCTACACCTTC.

This chain links TRBV5-1 with TRBJ2-7; TRBD2 matches 7 bases. This CDR3 is 14 amino acids long. Losses at the gene ends were 2 bases for V and 5 bases for J; bases not matched to a gene: 7. Germline loops: CDR1 SGHRS, CDR2 YFSETQ. CDR3 in amino acids: CASSFQTSSDEQYF. CDR3 nucleotide sequence: TGCGCCAGCAGCTTCCAGACTAGCTCGGACGAGCAGTACTTC.

The chain employs TRBV4-1 and TRBJ1-4, with D perhaps matching TRBD1 (6 bases). V lost 2 bases and J 3 bases, leaving 16 bases between the germline ends. There are 17 residues in the CDR3. CDR1 MGHRA and CDR2 YSYEKL come from the germline V gene. The CDR3 here is CASSQYTTGNSNEKLFF. CDR3 nucleotide sequence: TGCGCCAGCAGCCAATATACTACAGGGAACTCTAATGAAAAACTGTTTTTT.

The V gene is TRBV21-1, the J gene TRBJ2-7; TRBD2 is the table's D call and was not checked against the DNA. TRBV21-1 is given as a pseudogene. The CDR3 spans 11 residues. CDR3 in amino acids: CARIDGSGQYF. CDR3 in DNA: TGTGCCAGGATCGACGGATCGGGGCAGTACTTC.

This clone was seen a single time. The chain combines TRBV7-2 with TRBJ1-4, with D hard to call. This CDR3 is built from 13 residues. V was trimmed by 6 bases and J by 8 bases, leaving 13 bases between them. CDR1 is SGHTA, CDR2 FQGNSA, per germline. This chain's CDR3 is CASSPSFGEKLFF. The CDR3 DNA sequence: TGTGCCAGCAGTCCGTCTTTCGGGGAAAAACTGTTTTTT. Drawing the rest from reference TRBV7-2 and TRBJ1-4, the complete variable domain is GAGVSQSPSNKVTEKGKDVELRCDPISGHTALYWYRQSLGQGLEFLIYFQGNSAPDKSGLPSDRFSAERTGGSVSTLTIQRTQQEDSAVYLCASSPSFGEKLFFGSGTQLSVL.

The count of this clone is one. The chain is built from TRBV27 and TRBJ1-2, with D hard to call. The CDR3 runs to 13 residues. Germline CDR1 is MNHEY and CDR2 is SMNVEV (reference sequence). V dropped 5 bases and J dropped 8 bases, with 15 bases sitting between them. This CDR3 is CASSTREIRGYTF. Here the CDR3 DNA reads TGTGCCAGCAGTACACGGGAAATCAGGGGCTACACCTTC.

This chain joins TRBV19 and TRBJ2-3; weak D call: TRBD2 (6 bases). This CDR3 is built from 15 residues. The V gene lost 4 bases and the J gene lost 3 bases, with 14 bases spanning the gap. The germline gives CDR1 LNHDA, CDR2 SQIVND (reference sequence). DNA for the CDR3: TGTGCCAGTAGTACCCTCCGGGGGAGAACAGATACGCAGTATTTT. This encodes CASSTLRGRTDTQYF.

The V gene is TRBV5-4, the J gene TRBJ2-3; TRBD2 aligns across 9 bases. Germline V lookup: CDR1 SGHNT, CDR2 YYREEE (reference sequence). The junction had 13 bases not matched to a gene; V was cut back by 4 bases and J by 1 base. The CDR3 is 18 amino acids. CDR3 in DNA: TGTGCCAGCAGCCGCCAAGCGGGAGGATCATGGGGCACAGATACGCAGTATTTT. It codes for CASSRQAGGSWGTDTQYF.

The V gene is TRBV6-1, the J gene TRBJ2-2, with D unresolved. CDR3 length: 15 residues. CDR1 MNHNS and CDR2 SASEGT come from the germline V gene. V was cut by 2 bases and J by 3 bases, with 10 bases left in between. CDR3 loop: CASSEFRSDTGELFF. CDR3 coding DNA: TGTGCCAGCAGTGAATTTCGGAGCGACACCGGGGAGCTGTTTTTT.

The chain couples TRBV9 to TRBJ2-1, with 8 bases that match TRBD2. Germline V gives CDR1 SGDLS, CDR2 YYNGEE. V was clipped by 7 bases and J by 10 bases; unmatched bases: 19. CDR3 size: 16 residues. CDR3 in DNA: TGTGCCAGCTCCGCGGAACTAGCGGCCTACCGGGGGGAGCAGTTCTTC. Amino acid sequence: CASSAELAAYRGEQFF.

The gene calls are TRBV5-1 and TRBJ1-2, with TRBD1 matching 7 bases. The trim removed 0 bases at V and 13 bases at J, leaving 18 bases unmatched. This CDR3 region has 16 residues. CDR1 SGHRS and CDR2 YFSETQ come from the germline V gene. For the CDR3, the DNA is TGCGCCAGCAGCTTGGGCCCCACAGGGGAGACTATGGTCTCCACCTTC. It yields the protein CASSLGPTGETMVSTF. Combining the CDR3 with reference TRBV5-1 and TRBJ1-2 gives the whole variable domain KAGVTQTPRYLIKTRGQQVTLSCSPISGHRSVSWYQQTPGQGLQFLFEYFSETQRNKGNFPGRFSGRQFSNSRSEMNVSTLELGDSALYLCASSLGPTGETMVSTFGSGTRLTVV.

The genes are TRBV15 and TRBJ2-7, with D possibly matching TRBD1 (6 bases). The CDR3 consists of 12 residues. V dropped 4 bases and J dropped 5 bases, with 9 bases sitting between them. CDR1 and CDR2 (germline): LNHNV, YYDKDF (reference sequence). The CDR3 DNA reads TGTGCCACCAGCACCCAGGGGCACGAGCAGTACTTC. Encoded protein: CATSTQGHEQYF.

A remark on this clone: The sample contains more than one DNA sequence encoding this CDR3. The chain joins TRBV10-3 to TRBJ1-5; D remains ambiguous. The CDR3 extends over 13 amino acids. Germline V lookup: CDR1 ENHRY, CDR2 SYGVKD. Trimming removed 6 bases from V and 0 bases from J, with 6 bases in between. Written as DNA, the CDR3 is TGTGCCATCAGACAGTATAGCAATCAGCCCCAGCATTTT. As protein: CAIRQYSNQPQHF.

This clone was picked up one time. The V and J genes are TRBV29-1 and TRBJ2-2; 10 bases map to TRBD1. Germline CDR1 and CDR2: SQVTM and ANQGSEA. CDR3 size: 14 residues. Trimming took 4 bases from V and 4 from J; bases not matched to a gene: 3. The CDR3 sequence: CSVGQGAVTGELFF. CDR3 DNA sequence: TGCAGCGTTGGACAGGGGGCGGTCACCGGGGAGCTGTTTTTT.

In its sample, this clone was seen a few times. CDR3 sequence reads: CASSRKIPGPRRETQYF. DNA for the CDR3: TGTGCCAGCAGCCGCAAGATCCCGGGCCCCAGGAGGGAGACCCAGTACTTC. V is TRBV7-9 and J is TRBJ2-5; D is perhaps TRBD2 (5 bases). V was pared by 5 bases and J by 5 bases, with 24 bases between. The germline CDR1 and CDR2 sequences are SEHNR and FQNEAQ (reference sequence). The CDR3 contains 17 residues.

The chain couples TRBV18 to TRBJ2-2; maybe TRBD1 (5 bases). Germline V gene lookup returns CDR1 KGHSH and CDR2 LQKENI. The V end lost 1 base, the J end lost 6 bases, and 6 bases lay between the germline ends. This CDR3 spans 13 amino acids. CDR3 DNA sequence: TGTGCCAGCTCACCACTCAGGGCCGGGGAGCTGTTTTTT. This gives the protein CASSPLRAGELFF.

This chain connects TRBV18 to TRBJ1-3; 7 bases line up with TRBD1. CDR1 and CDR2 from the germline V gene are KGHSH and LQKENI. V lost 5 bases and J lost 2; bases outside the gene matches: 3. This CDR3 contains 14 residues. The CDR3: CASSVTGAGNTIYF. The CDR3 DNA reads TGTGCCAGCTCAGTCACAGGGGCTGGAAACACCATATATTTT.

V and J are TRBV19 and TRBJ1-5, with unresolved D. V shed 1 base and J shed 2 bases, with 6 bases lying between them. The CDR3 consists of 14 residues. The germline CDR1 and CDR2 sequences are LNHDA and SQIVND (reference sequence). This chain's CDR3 is CASSIVEGNQPQHF. The CDR3 DNA is TGTGCCAGTAGTATAGTCGAGGGCAATCAGCCCCAGCATTTT.

In this sample, this clone turned up once. The V call is TRBV7-9, the J call TRBJ2-1; D unresolved. Germline V gene data show CDR1 as SEHNR and CDR2 as FQNEAQ (reference sequence). This CDR3 spans 15 amino acids. V lost 1 base and J 1 base, leaving 8 bases between the germline ends. CDR3 sequence reads: CASSLGLFSYNEQFF. In nucleotides, the CDR3 is TGTGCCAGCAGCTTAGGACTGTTTTCCTACAATGAGCAGTTCTTC.

The V gene is TRBV20-1, the J gene TRBJ1-6; D not resolved. Germline-derived CDR1 and CDR2 are DFQATT and SNEGSKA (reference sequence). The CDR3 runs 15 residues. Trimming took 3 bases from V and 5 from J, leaving 14 bases between them. The CDR3 DNA sequence: TGCAGTGCTAGTTCCCCCGGGGTGGATAATTCACCCCTCCACTTT. Its protein is CSASSPGVDNSPLHF.

This chain links TRBV19 with TRBJ1-2, with D hard to call. V lost 1 base to trimming and J lost 2 bases, with 11 bases between them. The CDR3 consists of 15 residues. Germline V CDR1 and CDR2: LNHDA, SQIVND (reference sequence). CDR3 in DNA: TGTGCCAGTAGTATAGTGCAGGAAGCAAACTATGGCTACACCTTC. This translates into CASSIVQEANYGYTF.

Regarding this clone: One end of the junction fails to match germline, which may point to a read error. The rearrangement links TRBV3-1 (or the pseudogene TRBV3-2) to TRBJ1-4; 9 bases line up with TRBD1. Per the germline V gene, CDR1 is LGHDT and CDR2 is YNNKEL (reference sequence). CDR3 length equals 19 residues. The CDR3 DNA is TGTGCCAGCAGGCAAGGGACATACAGGGGGCGGATAGGAAATGAAAAACTGTTTTTT. This sequence encodes CASRQGTYRGRIGNEKLFF.

The chain recombines TRBV5-1 with TRBJ2-7; 10 bases are shared with TRBD1. The ends lost 0 bases at V and 7 bases at J; junction bases unmatched: 4. CDR1 and CDR2 (germline): SGHRS, YFSETQ. The CDR3 is 14 residues long. CDR3 protein: CASSLGQGAREQYF. CDR3 DNA: TGCGCCAGCAGCTTGGGACAGGGGGCGCGAGAGCAGTACTTC.

This sequence joins TRBV4-2 and TRBJ1-4; D may be TRBD1 (6 bases). Trimming stripped 0 bases from V and 7 bases from J, with 15 bases between. CDR1 and CDR2 from the germline V gene are LGHNA and YNFKEQ. The CDR3 totals 16 residues. The CDR3 DNA is TGTGCCAGCAGCCAAGATCGCAGGGGTGTGGGTGAAAAACTGTTTTTT. This translates into CASSQDRRGVGEKLFF.